These T cell receptor beta chains were read from a single sample in a study of vaccination and CD4 T cells after COVID-19. These TCRs' antigens remain unknown. TCRdb re-called the PCR reads with MiXCR, one entry per CDR3 protein. The sample gives 12,000 to 15,000 distinct CDR3 sequences, roughly 34% of which show up once; under 40% is in the top ten. Specimen: cultured CD4+ T cells from blood. The origin of the receptors is a human donor with COVID-19. Both conserved end residues are part of each CDR3. The D gene is left open where the match is weak. A clone size is listed for some rows: how often the clone was seen (once, few, many), or a class if it is expanded.

j_gene: TRBJ2-5; d_gene: TRBD1; abundance: few; len: 14; v_gene: TRBV19; CDR3aa: CASSIQGARGTQYF; CDR3nt: TGTGCCAGTAGTATCCAGGGGGCCCGGGGGACCCAGTACTTC
j_gene: TRBJ1-2; d_gene: -; abundance: few; len: 15; v_gene: TRBV5-4; CDR3aa: CASSPQGGANYGYTF; CDR3nt: TGTGCCAGCAGCCCTCAGGGCGGGGCAAACTATGGCTACACCTTC
j_gene: TRBJ2-7; d_gene: -; abundance: -; len: 14; v_gene: TRBV11-2; CDR3aa: CASSLVLTDGEQYF; CDR3nt: TGTGCCAGCAGCTTAGTCCTGACCGACGGGGAGCAGTACTTC
j_gene: TRBJ1-5; d_gene: -; abundance: -; len: 15; v_gene: TRBV15; CDR3aa: CATSRTTMSNQPQHF; CDR3nt: TGTGCCACCAGCAGAACTACGATGAGCAATCAGCCCCAGCATTTT
j_gene: TRBJ1-2; d_gene: -; abundance: few; len: 15; v_gene: TRBV6-1; CDR3aa: CASSNGGWADYGYTF; CDR3nt: TGTGCCAGCAGTAACGGGGGTTGGGCAGACTATGGCTACACCTTC
j_gene: TRBJ1-1; d_gene: -; abundance: -; len: 12; v_gene: TRBV19; CDR3aa: CASVKQNTEAFF; CDR3nt: TGTGCCAGTGTAAAACAGAACACTGAAGCTTTCTTT
j_gene: TRBJ2-7; d_gene: -; abundance: -; len: 12; v_gene: TRBV10-3; CDR3aa: CAISEGYYEQYF; CDR3nt: TGTGCCATCAGTGAAGGGTACTACGAGCAGTACTTC
j_gene: TRBJ2-2; d_gene: TRBD2; abundance: -; len: 18; v_gene: TRBV4-3; CDR3aa: CASSQDPSGGANTGELFF; CDR3nt: TGCGCCAGCAGCCAAGATCCTAGCGGGGGGGCCAACACCGGGGAGCTGTTTTTT
j_gene: TRBJ1-2; d_gene: -; abundance: few; len: 14; v_gene: TRBV7-8; CDR3aa: CASSLTPKIYGYTF; CDR3nt: TGTGCCAGCAGCTTAACCCCAAAAATCTATGGCTACACCTTC
j_gene: TRBJ1-1; d_gene: -; abundance: -; len: 14; v_gene: TRBV10-1; CDR3aa: CASSSTGKRTEAFF; CDR3nt: TGCGCCAGCAGCAGTACAGGGAAGAGGACTGAAGCTTTCTTT
j_gene: TRBJ1-2; d_gene: TRBD1; abundance: few; len: 15; v_gene: TRBV6-1; CDR3aa: CASSERTGLPYGYTF; CDR3nt: TGTGCCAGCAGTGAGAGGACAGGGTTGCCCTATGGCTACACCTTC
j_gene: TRBJ2-3; d_gene: -; abundance: few; len: 14; v_gene: TRBV5-1; CDR3aa: CASSLPDSTDTQYF; CDR3nt: TGCGCCAGCAGCTTGCCAGATAGCACAGATACGCAGTATTTT
j_gene: TRBJ1-3; d_gene: -; abundance: -; len: 13; v_gene: TRBV20-1; CDR3aa: CSAEDNSGNTIYF; CDR3nt: TGCAGTGCCGAGGACAACTCTGGAAACACCATATATTTT
j_gene: TRBJ2-3; d_gene: TRBD2; abundance: -; len: 17; v_gene: TRBV6-1; CDR3aa: CASSLRQRGYTTDTQYF; CDR3nt: TGTGCCAGCAGCCTCCGACAGCGGGGGTACACCACAGATACGCAGTATTTT
j_gene: TRBJ2-3; d_gene: TRBD1; abundance: -; len: 16; v_gene: TRBV9; CDR3aa: CASSLEGTGGAYTQYF; CDR3nt: TGTGCCAGCAGCCTAGAAGGGACAGGGGGCGCGTATACGCAGTATTTT
j_gene: TRBJ1-3; d_gene: -; abundance: few; len: 14; v_gene: TRBV6-2/TRBV6-3; CDR3aa: CASRSTASGNTIYF; CDR3nt: TGTGCCAGCAGGTCGACAGCCTCTGGAAACACCATATATTTT
j_gene: TRBJ1-2; d_gene: TRBD1; abundance: -; len: 15; v_gene: TRBV28; CDR3aa: CASSSPGQYLYGYTF; CDR3nt: TGTGCCAGCAGTTCCCCGGGACAGTACCTATATGGCTACACCTTC
j_gene: TRBJ1-3; d_gene: TRBD1; abundance: few; len: 14; v_gene: TRBV20-1; CDR3aa: CSATGGGSGNTIYF; CDR3nt: TGCAGTGCTACAGGGGGCGGCTCTGGAAACACCATATATTTT
j_gene: TRBJ2-4; d_gene: -; abundance: -; len: 13; v_gene: TRBV6-1; CDR3aa: CASSEGMKNIQYF; CDR3nt: TGTGCCAGCAGTGAAGGTATGAAAAACATTCAGTACTTC
j_gene: TRBJ2-6; d_gene: -; abundance: -; len: 18; v_gene: TRBV20-1; CDR3aa: CSASLPLGANSGANVLTF; CDR3nt: TGCAGTGCTAGTCTCCCGCTCGGGGCGAACTCTGGGGCCAACGTCCTGACTTTC
j_gene: TRBJ2-7; d_gene: -; abundance: -; len: 15; v_gene: TRBV19; CDR3aa: CVSSIAGGQSYEQYF; CDR3nt: TGTGTCAGTAGTATAGCTGGCGGTCAATCCTACGAGCAGTACTTC
j_gene: TRBJ1-2; d_gene: TRBD1; abundance: -; len: 14; v_gene: TRBV5-4; CDR3aa: CASSSPRGGYGYTF; CDR3nt: TGTGCCAGCAGTTCGCCCAGGGGGGGATATGGCTACACCTTC
j_gene: TRBJ1-3; d_gene: -; abundance: -; len: 15; v_gene: TRBV20-1; CDR3aa: CSAPMPGTSGNTIYF; CDR3nt: TGCAGTGCACCAATGCCGGGGACCTCTGGAAACACCATATATTTT
j_gene: TRBJ1-1; d_gene: -; abundance: -; len: 16; v_gene: TRBV30; CDR3aa: CAWTELTGLMNTEAFF; CDR3nt: TGTGCCTGGACCGAACTAACGGGACTGATGAACACTGAAGCTTTCTTT
j_gene: TRBJ2-2; d_gene: -; abundance: -; len: 12; v_gene: TRBV10-3; CDR3aa: CAIADDTGELFF; CDR3nt: TGTGCCATCGCTGACGACACCGGGGAGCTGTTTTTT
j_gene: TRBJ1-6; d_gene: TRBD1; abundance: -; len: 15; v_gene: TRBV14; CDR3aa: CASSRTRGANSPLHF; CDR3nt: TGTGCCAGCAGTCGTACCAGGGGGGCGAATTCACCCCTCCACTTT
j_gene: TRBJ1-1; d_gene: -; abundance: few; len: 13; v_gene: TRBV12-3/TRBV12-4; CDR3aa: CASSLKGNTEAFF; CDR3nt: TGTGCCAGCAGTTTAAAGGGGAACACTGAAGCTTTCTTT
j_gene: TRBJ1-4; d_gene: -; abundance: few; len: 15; v_gene: TRBV29-1; CDR3aa: CSVGPRGGLNEKLFF; CDR3nt: TGCAGCGTTGGGCCTCGGGGGGGTCTAAATGAAAAACTGTTTTTT
j_gene: TRBJ1-3; d_gene: -; abundance: -; len: 17; v_gene: TRBV28; CDR3aa: CASSAPVGGGSGNTIYF; CDR3nt: TGTGCCAGCAGTGCCCCGGTCGGGGGAGGGTCTGGAAACACCATATATTTT
j_gene: TRBJ1-1; d_gene: TRBD1; abundance: few; len: 15; v_gene: TRBV2; CDR3aa: CASSEGDRRRTEAFF; CDR3nt: TGTGCCAGCAGTGAAGGGGACAGGCGGCGGACTGAAGCTTTCTTT
j_gene: TRBJ1-1; d_gene: TRBD1; abundance: -; len: 16; v_gene: TRBV7-3; CDR3aa: CASSLRPMDRGTEAFF; CDR3nt: TGTGCCAGCAGCTTAAGGCCTATGGACAGGGGCACTGAAGCTTTCTTT
j_gene: TRBJ1-1; d_gene: TRBD1; abundance: once; len: 16; v_gene: TRBV5-6; CDR3aa: CASSIGTGKGNTEAFF; CDR3nt: TGTGCCAGCAGCATAGGGACAGGGAAAGGGAACACTGAAGCTTTCTTT